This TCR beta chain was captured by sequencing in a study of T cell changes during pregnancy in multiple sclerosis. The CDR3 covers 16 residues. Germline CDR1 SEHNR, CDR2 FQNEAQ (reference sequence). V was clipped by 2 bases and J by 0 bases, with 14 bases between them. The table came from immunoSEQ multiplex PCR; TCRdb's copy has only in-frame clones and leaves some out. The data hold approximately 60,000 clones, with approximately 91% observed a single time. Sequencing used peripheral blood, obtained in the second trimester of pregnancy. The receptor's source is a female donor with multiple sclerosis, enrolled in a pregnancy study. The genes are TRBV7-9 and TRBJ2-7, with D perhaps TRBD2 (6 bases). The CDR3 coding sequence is TGTGCCAGCAGCTTAAGTAGGGGACTGCTCTCCTACGAGCAGTACTTC. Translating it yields CASSLSRGLLSYEQYF.